These 9 T cell receptor beta chains originate from one sample sequenced in a study of blood T cell repertoires in COVID-19. Assay: immunoSEQ multiplex PCR; the TCRdb copy retains only in-frame clones and omits some. The sample holds roughly 170,000 clones, 70% to 85% seen once. The source material was peripheral blood. The receptors shown here come from a human donor in a cohort sampled during active COVID-19.

V and J are TRBV5-5 and TRBJ2-7, with D possibly matching TRBD2 (6 bases). With 4 bases removed from V and 3 bases from J, the gap between germline ends came to 23 bases. Germline CDR1 reads SGHKS; CDR2 reads YYEKEE (reference sequence). The CDR3 sequence is 17 residues long. CDR3 in DNA: TGTGCCAGCAGCAGTACGTTCTCGGGGGTAGGGAACTACGAGCAGTACTTC. As protein: CASSSTFSGVGNYEQYF. Together with reference TRBV5-5 and TRBJ2-7, the CDR3 gives the full variable domain: DAGVTQSPTHLIKTRGQQVTLRCSPISGHKSVSWYQQVLGQGPQFIFQYYEKEERGRGNFPDRFSARQFPNYSSELNVNALLLGDSALYLCASSSTFSGVGNYEQYFGPGTRLTVT.

The V and J genes are TRBV2 and TRBJ1-5; D is perhaps TRBD1 (5 bases). The V end lost 2 bases, the J end lost 1 base, and 9 bases lay between the germline ends. Germline CDR1 is SNHLY and CDR2 is FYNNEI. The length of the CDR3 is 15 residues. The CDR3 is CASSELQGSNQPQHF. For the CDR3, the DNA is TGTGCCAGCAGTGAACTGCAGGGAAGCAATCAGCCCCAGCATTTT.

The chain links TRBV6-8 to TRBJ2-1, with TRBD1 matching 8 bases. The CDR3 covers 13 residues. The germline V gene encodes CDR1 MNHGY and CDR2 SAAAGT. With V trimmed by 5 bases and J by 7 bases, 4 bases remained unmatched. CDR3 loop: CASSRDRLNEQFF. CDR3 DNA sequence: TGTGCCAGCAGTAGGGACAGGCTGAATGAGCAGTTCTTC.

This clone was observed once. This chain uses TRBV4-1 with TRBJ1-2, with a possible D match to TRBD1 (6 bases). The CDR3 length is 13 residues. V lost 5 bases and J lost 4, with 11 bases in between. Per germline, CDR1 MGHRA and CDR2 YSYEKL. CDR3 DNA: TGCGCCAGCAGCAATACAGGGATCTATGGCTACACCTTC. This sequence encodes CASSNTGIYGYTF.

This chain joins TRBV7-3 and TRBJ1-5; D is unclear. The germline V gene has CDR1 SGHTA and CDR2 FQGTGA. The CDR3 length is 13 residues. The V and J ends lost 6 bases and 6 bases respectively, with 12 bases between them. CDR3: CASSSWGGQPQHF. The CDR3 nucleotides read TGTGCCAGCAGTAGTTGGGGAGGTCAGCCCCAGCATTTT.

In its sample, this clone was seen once. The genes are TRBV3-1 (or the pseudogene TRBV3-2) and TRBJ1-1, with a weak D call TRBD1 (6 bases). The CDR3 loop spans 15 amino acids. In germline, CDR1 is LGHDT, CDR2 YNNKEL (reference sequence). V lost 3 bases and J lost 1, with 12 bases in between. The CDR3 DNA reads TGTGCCAGCAGCCAGGGGGGGCGGGGGAACACTGAAGCTTTCTTT. This sequence encodes CASSQGGRGNTEAFF.

The rearrangement links TRBV10-3 to TRBJ1-1; D perhaps matches TRBD1 (5 bases). Between the trimmed V and J ends, which lost 2 bases and 5 bases, there was a span of 15 bases. The CDR3 covers 15 residues. Per the germline V gene, CDR1 is ENHRY and CDR2 is SYGVKD. The CDR3 reads CAISENPGLGTEAFF. CDR3 nucleotides: TGTGCCATCAGTGAGAATCCAGGGTTGGGGACTGAAGCTTTCTTT.

The gene calls are TRBV19 and TRBJ2-6; D not certain. Per the germline V gene, CDR1 is LNHDA and CDR2 is SQIVND (reference sequence). Trimming took 6 bases from V and 2 from J, leaving 5 bases between them. This CDR3 has 13 residues. The CDR3 DNA reads as TGTGCCAGTAGGCTAGCTGGGGCCAACGTCCTGACTTTC. This encodes CASRLAGANVLTF.

The chain has TRBV27 and TRBJ1-1, with 7 bases aligning to TRBD1. CDR1 and CDR2 (germline): MNHEY, SMNVEV (reference sequence). This CDR3 comprises 13 residues. The J segment lost 6 bases and the V segment lost 6 bases, leaving 7 bases of the junction unmatched. The CDR3 coding sequence is TGTGCCAGCAGCAATCGGGGGACAGCTGAAGCTTTCTTT. Protein product: CASSNRGTAEAFF.